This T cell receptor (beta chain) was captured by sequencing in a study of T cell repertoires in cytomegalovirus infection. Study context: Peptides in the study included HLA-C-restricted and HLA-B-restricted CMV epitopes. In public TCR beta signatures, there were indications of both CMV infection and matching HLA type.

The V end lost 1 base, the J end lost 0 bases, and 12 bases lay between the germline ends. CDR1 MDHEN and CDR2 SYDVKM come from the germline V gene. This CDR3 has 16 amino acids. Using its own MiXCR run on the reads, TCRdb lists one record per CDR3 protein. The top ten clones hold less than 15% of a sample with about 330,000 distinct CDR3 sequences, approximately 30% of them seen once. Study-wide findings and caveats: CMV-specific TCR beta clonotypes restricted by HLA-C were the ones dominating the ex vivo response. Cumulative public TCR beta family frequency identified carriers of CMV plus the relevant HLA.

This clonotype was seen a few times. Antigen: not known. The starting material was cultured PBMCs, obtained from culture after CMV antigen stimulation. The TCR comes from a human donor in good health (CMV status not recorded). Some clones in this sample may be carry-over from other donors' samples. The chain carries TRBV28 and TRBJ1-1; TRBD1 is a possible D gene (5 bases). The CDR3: CASSLSGVDMNTEAFF. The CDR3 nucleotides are TGTGCCAGCAGTTTATCGGGGGTCGATATGAACACTGAAGCTTTCTTT.